Listed here are 14 T cell receptor beta chains from one sample, sequenced in a study of regulatory T cells in long-lasting Graves disease. Library construction for TCR beta used iRepertoire HTBI primers and Arm-PCR of CDR3 regions. Each CDR3 protein gets one entry after TCRdb re-called the multiplex PCR reads with MiXCR. In the table there are roughly 320,000 distinct CDR3 sequences, over 15% of which are singletons. Sample time point: newly diagnosed GD, antithyroid drugs for less than 3 months. After RNA was extracted from PBMCs, the TCR library was made from it. These same records also appear under a second study, on T cells in Graves' hyperthyroidism and ophthalmopathy.

Specimen: peripheral blood mononuclear cells (PBMCs), collected at new diagnosis, from a patient treated with antithyroid drugs. These receptors came from a man aged 40-49 years with Graves disease.

This clonotype showed up just a few times. The chain joins TRBV30 to TRBJ2-3, with 9 bases matching TRBD2. The germline V gene encodes CDR1 GTSNPN and CDR2 SVGIG (reference sequence). The CDR3 runs to 16 residues. The junction had 5 bases not matched to a gene; V was cut back by 0 bases and J by 1 base. This CDR3 is CAWSVGSGGRTDTQYF. In DNA form, the CDR3 reads TGTGCCTGGAGTGTGGGAAGCGGGGGGCGCACAGATACGCAGTATTTT.

This clonotype was counted a few times. This rearrangement joins TRBV6-1 to TRBJ1-5; D remains ambiguous. The CDR3 runs to 14 residues. The V and J ends lost 6 bases and 0 bases respectively, with 9 bases between them. The germline CDR1 and CDR2 sequences are MNHNS and SASEGT. The DNA of the CDR3 is TGTGCCAGCAGCCCCTGGAATAGCAATCAGCCCCAGCATTTT. It is translated as CASSPWNSNQPQHF.

This chain connects TRBV6-2 or TRBV6-3 to TRBJ2-3; 9 nucleotides align to TRBD2. The germline gives CDR1 MNHEY, CDR2 SVGEGT. The V and J ends lost 6 bases and 3 bases, in that order; junction bases with no gene match: 10. This CDR3 has 16 residues. The DNA of the CDR3 is TGTGCCAGCAGCATCCAAGGGCGGGGGGGAACAGATACGCAGTATTTT. Translating it yields CASSIQGRGGTDTQYF.

Many counts were recorded for this clonotype. The chain is built from TRBV20-1 and TRBJ1-2, with D perhaps TRBD1 (6 bases). CDR1 and CDR2 from the germline V gene are DFQATT and SNEGSKA (reference sequence). This CDR3 region has 13 residues. DNA for the CDR3: TGCAGCCTGAGGGGGGGCGCGGACTATGGCTACACCTTC. Its protein is CSLRGGADYGYTF.

A word on this clonotype: A far larger clone is only one base removed, so a read error is likely. This chain links TRBV30 with TRBJ2-7; D is perhaps TRBD1 (5 bases). The CDR3 length is 15 residues. From germline, CDR1 is GTSNPN and CDR2 SVGIG (reference sequence). Deletions cut 2 bases from V and 7 bases from J, with 21 bases between. CDR3 nucleotides: TGTGCCTGGAGTAGGGGCAGGATGAAGTACAATGAGCAGTACTTC. Its protein is CAWSRGRMKYNEQYF.

The chain couples TRBV18 to TRBJ1-3; 7 positions agree with TRBD1. V lost 3 bases to trimming and J lost 1 base; unmatched junction nucleotides: 9. The CDR3 has 17 residues. In germline, CDR1 is KGHSH, CDR2 LQKENI. The CDR3 loop is CASSPLQGILSGNTIYF. The DNA for the CDR3 is TGTGCCAGCTCACCTCTACAGGGGATCTTGTCTGGAAACACCATATATTTT.

This clonotype was found once. The chain employs TRBV7-7 and TRBJ2-2; the D gene is possibly TRBD1 (8 bases). The CDR3 runs 15 residues. The germline V gene has CDR1 SSHAT and CDR2 FNYEAQ (reference sequence). CDR3 sequence: CARAEQGGMPGELFF. In nucleotides, the CDR3 is TGTGCTAGGGCCGAACAGGGGGGGATGCCCGGGGAGCTGTTTTTT.

The chain links TRBV12-3 or TRBV12-4 to TRBJ2-6; 8 bases line up with TRBD2. V trimming: 10 bases; J trimming: 1 base; junction bases outside the gene matches: 9. The CDR3 sequence is 16 residues long. The DNA of the CDR3 is TGTGCCACCACGGCCCGGGGGGGATCTGGGGCCAACGTCCTGACTTTC. Translated: CATTARGGSGANVLTF.

The chain's CDR3 is CASSFPAGYEQYF. The CDR3 DNA reads TGTGCCAGCAGCTTTCCCGCCGGGTACGAGCAGTACTTC. V and J are TRBV7-2 and TRBJ2-7; D is undetermined. CDR1 is SGHTA, CDR2 FQGNSA, per germline. The CDR3 consists of 13 residues. With 3 bases removed from V and 4 bases from J, the gap between germline ends came to 10 bases.

This chain connects TRBV11-3 to TRBJ1-5; 10 nucleotides align to TRBD1. This CDR3 is 20 amino acids long. Germline CDR1 SGHNT, CDR2 YENEEA. J gave up 0 bases and V 2 bases, and 13 bases lay outside the gene matches. DNA of the CDR3: TGTGCCAGCAGCTTATACCGCGCCGGGACAGGGGAATATAGCAATCAGCCCCAGCATTTT. Translation: CASSLYRAGTGEYSNQPQHF.

This clonotype was recorded at least ten times. The V and J genes are TRBV6-1 and TRBJ1-5, with TRBD1 identical over 8 bases. The CDR3 is 13 residues long. Germline V lookup: CDR1 MNHNS, CDR2 SASEGT. V shed 6 bases, J shed 5 bases, and the junction held 3 bases outside the gene matches. As DNA, the CDR3 is TGTGCCAGCAGCTGGGACAGGTATCAGCCCCAGCATTTT. Translating it yields CASSWDRYQPQHF.

The chain carries TRBV12-3 or TRBV12-4 and TRBJ2-1, with D tentatively TRBD2 (6 bases). V dropped 4 bases and J dropped 10 bases, with 17 bases sitting between them. The CDR3 loop spans 14 amino acids. Here the CDR3 reads CASSSTSRRQEQFF. The CDR3 coding sequence is TGTGCCAGCAGTTCTACTAGCCGGAGACAAGAGCAGTTCTTC.

This clonotype was counted many times. The chain joins TRBV6-2 or TRBV6-3 to TRBJ1-2; D gene ambiguous. Deletions cut 5 bases from V and 7 bases from J, with 14 bases between. The V gene's germline CDR1 is MNHEY and CDR2 SVGEGT. CDR3 size: 13 residues. In DNA, the CDR3 is TGTGCCAGCAGTCGCGGGTCCAAGATTGGCTACACCTTC. This translates into CASSRGSKIGYTF.

This clonotype appeared many times. The J gene is TRBJ1-1, the V gene TRBV27; TRBD1 matches at 7 bases. The CDR3 contains 13 residues. Trimming at V came to 3 bases and at J to 6 bases, leaving 4 bases not matched to a gene. Germline CDR1 is MNHEY and CDR2 is SMNVEV (reference sequence). The CDR3 region is CASSFQGGSEAFF. The DNA for the CDR3 is TGTGCCAGCAGTTTCCAGGGGGGGTCTGAAGCTTTCTTT.